This TCR beta chain came from a study of T cell repertoires in cytomegalovirus infection. Broader study findings: Dominating the ex vivo response were HLA-C-restricted CMV-specific TCR beta clonotypes.

Each CDR3 protein gets one entry after TCRdb re-called the reads with MiXCR. The table records fewer than 700,000 distinct CDR3 sequences, 20% to 25% of them present only once. This CDR3 region has 17 residues. In germline, CDR1 is MGHRA, CDR2 YSYEKL. The V and J ends lost 0 bases and 7 bases respectively, with 19 bases between them. This clonotype came up many times. Its antigen is currently unknown. The sample comprised CD8+ T cells from PBMCs. The chain combines TRBV4-1 with TRBJ1-5, with a weak D call TRBD1 (6 bases). The sequence derives from a human donor in good health (CMV status not recorded). Some clones in this sample may be carry-over from other donors' samples. CDR3 DNA: TGCGCCAGCAGCCAAGAAAGGACAGACCTTTCGCGGCAGCCCCAGCATTTT. Translating it yields CASSQERTDLSRQPQHF.